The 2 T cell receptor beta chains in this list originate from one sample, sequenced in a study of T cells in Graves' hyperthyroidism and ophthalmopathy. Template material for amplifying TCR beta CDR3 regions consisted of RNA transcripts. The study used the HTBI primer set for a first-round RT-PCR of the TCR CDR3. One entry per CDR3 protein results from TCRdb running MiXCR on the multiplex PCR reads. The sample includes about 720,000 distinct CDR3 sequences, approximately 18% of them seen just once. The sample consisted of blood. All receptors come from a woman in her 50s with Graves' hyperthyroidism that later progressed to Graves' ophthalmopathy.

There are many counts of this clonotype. The chain's CDR3 is CASSRTGDHEQYF. The DNA for the CDR3 is TGCGCCAGCAGCCGAACAGGGGACCACGAGCAGTACTTC. The chain couples TRBV4-1 to TRBJ2-7, with 7 bases matching TRBD1. The J segment lost 5 bases and the V segment lost 4 bases, leaving 5 bases of the junction unmatched. CDR3 size: 13 residues. Germline CDR1 MGHRA, CDR2 YSYEKL.

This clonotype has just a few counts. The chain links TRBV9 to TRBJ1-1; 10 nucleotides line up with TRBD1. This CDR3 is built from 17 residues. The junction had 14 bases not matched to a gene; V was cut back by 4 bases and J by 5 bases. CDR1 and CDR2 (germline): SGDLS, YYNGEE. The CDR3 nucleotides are TGTGCCAGCAGCCGTATGACAGGGGGCGCGTTCGAAACTGAAGCTTTCTTT. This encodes CASSRMTGGAFETEAFF.